This T cell receptor (beta chain) was retrieved from a study of blood T cell repertoires in COVID-19 (dated by TCRdb to 2019 to 2021). Broadly, across the study: Samples covering the acute and convalescent phases of COVID-19 were provided by collaborators in the United States, Italy and Spain. Nearly every sample came with metadata listing a de-identified subject ID, COVID-19 status, age in years and sex. Deeply sampled blood TCRbeta repertoires from subjects exposed to, actively infected with, or recovered from COVID-19 were included in the dataset. Where available, HLA class I and class II types were taken from metadata supplied by the sample provider and were not determined by assay-based typing. The samples were drawn from the first 160 participants of the ongoing ImmuneRACE study and from 1,254 subjects provided by 6 global collaborators. The prospective study material was composed of cDNA or gDNA derived from T cells, B-cell-depleted T cells, or PBMCs. The repertoires were released in a freely available public database intended as a resource for research on the immune response to SARS-CoV-2.

Broad study findings and their caveats: The quantity of clinical and demographic metadata differed by source and by participant and was supplied without curation.

This clone was seen once. Its antigen specificity is not known. No per-base quality is available; no much larger clone lies one base away. The CDR3 starts with the cysteine, ends with the phenylalanine, and has 13 residues. The DNA shown is the 39-base CDR3, in frame from base 1. Ends trimmed: V by 7 bases, J by 9 bases; bases unmatched to a gene: 9. Reading the germline V gene (reference sequence) gives CDR1 MNHNY and CDR2 SVGAGI. Each collaborating institution followed its own protocols to collect whole blood in K2EDTA tubes. For TCRbeta analysis, collaborator samples were shipped as frozen whole blood, as isolated PBMCs, or as DNA extracted from either sample type. TCRbeta CDR3 regions were amplified from genomic DNA by means of the immunoSEQ Assay, a bias-controlled multiplex PCR. In the source study's methods: Nucleated cell counts per sample were estimated from amplification of reference gene primers within the assay. To quantify the absolute abundance of each unique TCRbeta CDR3 rearrangement, sequence reads were collapsed and filtered. For each sample, productive Simpson clonality was calculated as the square root of Simpson's diversity index across productive rearrangements. TCRdb provides this immuneACCESS table in a form limited to in-frame rearrangements. Some clones are lacking; in checked studies, under half of them reflect an unresolved V gene, and why the rest are absent is not known. V and J calls and clone size are copied from that table; D and trimming were computed from the DNA. Here the sample has some 50,000 clones; approximately 89% occur a single time. The leading ten clones occupy 3.5% of the sample.

This TCR was sampled from a human donor in a cohort sampled during active COVID-19. The source material was peripheral blood. Rearrangement joined TRBV6-6 to TRBJ2-1; 7 bases in the junction line up with TRBD2. The DNA is TGTGCCAGCACCATACGGGCTAGCGGTGAGCAGTTCTTC. Its translation reads: CASTIRASGEQFF.